One sample yielded the 14 T cell receptor beta chains listed below, sequenced in a study of T cells in Graves' hyperthyroidism and ophthalmopathy. TCR beta CDR3 regions were amplified from RNA transcripts. The primer set for the first-round RT-PCR of the TCR CDR3 was HTBI. TCRdb passed the multiplex PCR reads through MiXCR, listing each CDR3 protein once. The sample has over 250,000 distinct CDR3 sequences; approximately 21% are singletons. The sequenced material came from blood. Source of these receptors: a man in his thirties or forties with Graves' ophthalmopathy.

This clonotype was detected many times. This sequence joins TRBV20-1 and TRBJ2-7, with D unresolved. The CDR3 sequence is 13 residues long. In germline, CDR1 is DFQATT, CDR2 SNEGSKA (reference sequence). Trimming removed 2 bases at V and 1 base at J, with 9 bases between. The CDR3 DNA follows: TGCAGTGCTAGAATCCGGCAATCCTACGAGCAGTACTTC. This encodes CSARIRQSYEQYF.

The chain is built from TRBV28 and TRBJ1-2, with D possibly being TRBD1 (6 bases). This CDR3 has 17 residues. V lost 7 bases and J lost 3, with 24 bases in between. In germline, CDR1 is MDHEN, CDR2 SYDVKM. As DNA, the CDR3 is TGTGCCAGCAATAATCCCTTGGGGGGGCTGCATGACTATGGCTACACCTTC. Residues: CASNNPLGGLHDYGYTF.

There are a few counts of this clonotype. The gene calls are TRBV12-3 or TRBV12-4 and TRBJ2-3; no definite D call. There are 14 residues in the CDR3. Trimming cost V 7 bases and J 0 bases, with 11 bases left between them. In DNA, the CDR3 is TGTGCCAGCACCTTGAGGCTAAGCACAGATACGCAGTATTTT. Its translation: CASTLRLSTDTQYF.

This clonotype was observed at least ten times. The chain combines TRBV12-3 or TRBV12-4 with TRBJ1-2; D call uncertain. The CDR3 is 12 amino acids. Trimming removed 5 bases at V and 5 bases at J, with 9 bases between. The CDR3 nucleotides are TGTGCCAGCAGTCGCTCGGGATATGGCTACACCTTC. Translating it yields CASSRSGYGYTF.

The chain joins TRBV10-3 to TRBJ2-7; the match to TRBD1 covers 7 bases. Germline CDR1 ENHRY, CDR2 SYGVKD. V shed 6 bases and J 5 bases; nucleotides not matched to a gene: 7. The CDR3 extends over 13 amino acids. The CDR3 loop reads CAIRGRDRDEQYF. The CDR3 DNA reads as TGTGCCATCAGGGGTCGGGACAGAGACGAGCAGTACTTC.

This clonotype was recorded a few times. The rearrangement links TRBV12-3 or TRBV12-4 to TRBJ1-2; possible D gene TRBD1, 5 bases. The CDR3 contains 11 residues. Trimming cost V 8 bases and J 5 bases, with 9 bases left between them. The CDR3: CASGTGYGYTF. The CDR3 region has the DNA TGTGCCAGCGGGACGGGTTATGGCTACACCTTC.

This clonotype was detected ten times or more. The chain combines TRBV10-3 with TRBJ1-5, with no clear D. V shed 3 bases and J shed 2 bases, with 8 bases lying between them. Germline CDR1 is ENHRY and CDR2 is SYGVKD. There are 14 residues in the CDR3. The CDR3 loop reads CAISEGQGNQPQHF. The CDR3 DNA follows: TGTGCCATCAGTGAAGGGCAAGGCAATCAGCCCCAGCATTTT.

At least ten counts were recorded for this clonotype. This chain uses TRBV27 with TRBJ1-5, with unresolved D. Trimming cost V 7 bases and J 4 bases, with 23 bases left between them. The CDR3 extends over 17 amino acids. Germline assignment: CDR1 MNHEY and CDR2 SMNVEV (reference sequence). This CDR3 reads CASNGVRSRIRNQPQHF. For the CDR3, the DNA is TGTGCCAGCAACGGGGTACGGTCGAGGATACGGAATCAGCCCCAGCATTTT.

The CDR3 sequence is CASSYSREHSYEQYF. The DNA of the CDR3 is TGTGCCAGCAGTTACTCCCGGGAGCACTCCTACGAGCAGTACTTC. The genes are TRBV6-6 and TRBJ2-7, with D possibly TRBD2 on 6 matching bases. The CDR3 spans 15 residues. The germline CDR1 and CDR2 sequences are MNHNY and SVGAGI (reference sequence). Trimming cost V 0 bases and J 0 bases, with 9 bases left between them.

This clonotype was found many times. The chain couples TRBV20-1 to TRBJ2-1; TRBD1 matches 7 bases. With 0 bases clipped from V and 10 bases from J, the junction kept 3 bases outside the gene matches. This CDR3 spans 12 amino acids. Germline assignment: CDR1 DFQATT and CDR2 SNEGSKA (reference sequence). The CDR3 sequence is CSARDLGQEQFF. Written as DNA, the CDR3 is TGCAGTGCTAGAGATCTGGGACAGGAGCAGTTCTTC.

This chain connects TRBV30 to TRBJ1-1, with TRBD1 matching over 10 bases. Germline V lookup: CDR1 GTSNPN, CDR2 SVGIG (reference sequence). V lost 5 bases and J lost 1; bases outside the gene matches: 7. The CDR3 extends over 15 amino acids. The CDR3 DNA sequence: TGTGCCTGGGGTGACAGGGGGCCGGGGAACACTGAAGCTTTCTTT. Amino acid sequence: CAWGDRGPGNTEAFF.

This chain connects TRBV6-5 to TRBJ2-1; D unclear. Trimming shortened V by 2 bases and J by 3 bases, and 17 bases separated the two germline ends. The germline V gene has CDR1 MNHEY and CDR2 SVGAGI. The CDR3 is made up of 17 amino acids. The CDR3 DNA sequence: TGTGCCAGCAGTTACAGACCTCAGAGAGGCGACTACAATGAGCAGTTCTTC. Its protein is CASSYRPQRGDYNEQFF.

This clonotype was observed a few times. The chain has TRBV5-1 and TRBJ2-1; D gene unclear. Germline CDR1 reads SGHRS; CDR2 reads YFSETQ. V was trimmed by 2 bases and J by 0 bases, leaving 9 bases between them. The length of the CDR3 is 15 residues. The CDR3 nucleotides read TGCGCCAGCAGCTTCGTGCGGAACTCCTACAATGAGCAGTTCTTC. Protein: CASSFVRNSYNEQFF.

In regard to this clonotype: Given a much more abundant clone one base away, this may be a read error. The chain employs TRBV11-2 and TRBJ2-4, with a weak D call TRBD2 (6 bases). Germline assignment: CDR1 SGHAT and CDR2 FQNNGV. The CDR3 covers 16 residues. V was pared by 5 bases and J by 6 bases, with 20 bases between. The CDR3 reads CASSPRFGGRANIQYF. CDR3 nucleotide sequence: TGTGCCAGCAGCCCCCGCTTCGGGGGTCGAGCAAACATTCAGTACTTC.